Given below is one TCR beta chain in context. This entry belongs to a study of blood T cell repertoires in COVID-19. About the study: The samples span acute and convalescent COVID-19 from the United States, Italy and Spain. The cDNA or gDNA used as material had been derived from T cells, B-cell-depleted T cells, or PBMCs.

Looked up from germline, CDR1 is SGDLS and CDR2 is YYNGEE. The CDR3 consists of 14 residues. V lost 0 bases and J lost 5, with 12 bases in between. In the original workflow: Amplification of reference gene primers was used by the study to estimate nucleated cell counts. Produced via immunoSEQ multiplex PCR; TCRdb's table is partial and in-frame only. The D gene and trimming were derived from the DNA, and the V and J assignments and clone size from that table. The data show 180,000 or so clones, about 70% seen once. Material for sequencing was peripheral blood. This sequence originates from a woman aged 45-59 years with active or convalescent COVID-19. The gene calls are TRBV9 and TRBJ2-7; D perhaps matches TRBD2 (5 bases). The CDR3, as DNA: TGTGCCAGCAGCGTAGGCCCCCCCGGGGACGAGCAGTACTTC. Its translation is CASSVGPPGDEQYF.